This T cell receptor (beta chain) was sequenced in a study of graft-versus-host responses after intestinal transplantation. Study information: Transplant recipients had multivisceral, liver-intestinal, or isolated intestinal grafts.

The repertoire was sequenced with immunoSEQ multiplex PCR; TCRdb's copy has only in-frame clones and lacks some. The sample lists some 69,000 clones, 80% to 95% occurring once. Sequencing used bone marrow, obtained almost 750 days after intestinal transplantation. This receptor was identified in a human patient who received an intestinal transplant, so some T cells may come from the graft donor.

DNA of the CDR3: TGTGCCACCAGCAGAGAGGGGGACGTGGGGCTGGCCCACTATAGCAATCAGCCCCAGCATTTT. Protein product: CATSREGDVGLAHYSNQPQHF. This rearrangement joins TRBV15 to TRBJ1-5, with a tentative D call TRBD1 (5 bases). Trimming took 0 bases from V and 0 from J, leaving 24 bases between them. Germline CDR1 and CDR2: LNHNV and YYDKDF (reference sequence). There are 21 residues in the CDR3.